Sequencing of this T cell receptor beta chain was carried out in a study of spatial heterogeneity in lung cancer. Background on the study: Sequencing consistently turned up more beta-chain sequences than alpha-chain sequences.

The time point denotes: sample taken at primary tumor resection. Researchers sequenced whole RNA taken from tumor, nontumor lung or frozen PBMC without sorting. The donors comprised 60 to 85 untreated early-stage non-small cell lung cancer patients. Many counts were recorded for this clonotype. Its cognate antigen is unknown. The presence of a unique molecular identifier marked each TCR cDNA molecule. TCRdb used MiXCR to reprocess the 5' RACE reads, holding one entry per CDR3 protein. The sample contains some 37,000 distinct CDR3 sequences, roughly 8% of which appear only once. Study-level points and caveats: Whereas they appeared in blood less at follow-up, ubiquitous expanded tumor TCRs appeared there more at resection.

Germline assignment: CDR1 MGHRA and CDR2 YSYEKL. Trimming left V 1 base short and J 7 bases short, with 13 bases between. The CDR3 sequence is 14 residues long. The receptor comes from a male donor with early-stage non-small cell lung cancer. This chain uses TRBV4-1 with TRBJ1-2; D perhaps matches TRBD1 (5 bases). The starting material was PBMCs, obtained at surgery. The CDR3 sequence: CASSQVGVSGGYTF. CDR3 bases: TGCGCCAGCAGCCAAGTAGGGGTTTCGGGTGGCTACACCTTC.